The sequence of this T cell receptor (beta chain) was determined in a study of blood T cells in healthy people across ages. The study, taken as a whole, reports: Underestimates were what the diversity estimates from one million T cells were considered to be. The recorded TCR beta diversity per million T cells decreased in a roughly linear manner with age.

Details on this clonotype: As yet, its antigen is unknown.

Peripheral blood samples of roughly 9.9 milliliters were drawn from each donor. Alongside a J-beta primer mix, a sample-barcoded 5' primer served in a second PCR lasting 7 to 11 cycles. TCRdb re-derived calls from the 5' RACE reads in MiXCR, one entry per CDR3 protein. The sample consists of roughly 2 million distinct CDR3 sequences, just under 50% of them appearing once. The specimen was blood. The sequence was obtained from a woman aged 40 to 55 in good health.

CDR3 nucleotide sequence: TGTGCCAGCAGTTACAGAGGCAGGCGAAAATTATATGGCTACACCTTC. This translates into CASSYRGRRKLYGYTF. This chain connects TRBV6-2 or TRBV6-3 to TRBJ1-2; D is undetermined. CDR1 is MNHEY and CDR2 is SVGEGT in the germline V gene. V was trimmed by 2 bases and J by 5 bases, leaving 18 bases between them. The CDR3 spans 16 residues.